This TCR beta chain was identified in a study of neurological immune-mediated disorders. The time point here: longitudinal time-point 3. Unsorted libraries were derived from 2 million PBMCs stored at -80 C. CDR1 is MDHEN, CDR2 SYDVKM, per germline. This CDR3 spans 15 amino acids. TCRdb itself ran the 5' RACE reads through MiXCR, one entry per CDR3 protein. This table holds around 100,000 distinct CDR3 sequences, about 10% found once. Of note for this clonotype: At one end, the junction sequence differs from germline, possibly due to a read error.

The genes are TRBV28 and TRBJ1-5; D is possibly TRBD1 (6 bases). Input material: PBMCs. The origin of this receptor is a female donor with HTLV-1-associated myelopathy (HAM/TSP). The CDR3 spells CSSRGGGPENQPQHF. Here the CDR3 DNA reads TGTTCCAGCAGGGGCGGGGGGCCGGAAAATCAGCCCCAGCATTTT.